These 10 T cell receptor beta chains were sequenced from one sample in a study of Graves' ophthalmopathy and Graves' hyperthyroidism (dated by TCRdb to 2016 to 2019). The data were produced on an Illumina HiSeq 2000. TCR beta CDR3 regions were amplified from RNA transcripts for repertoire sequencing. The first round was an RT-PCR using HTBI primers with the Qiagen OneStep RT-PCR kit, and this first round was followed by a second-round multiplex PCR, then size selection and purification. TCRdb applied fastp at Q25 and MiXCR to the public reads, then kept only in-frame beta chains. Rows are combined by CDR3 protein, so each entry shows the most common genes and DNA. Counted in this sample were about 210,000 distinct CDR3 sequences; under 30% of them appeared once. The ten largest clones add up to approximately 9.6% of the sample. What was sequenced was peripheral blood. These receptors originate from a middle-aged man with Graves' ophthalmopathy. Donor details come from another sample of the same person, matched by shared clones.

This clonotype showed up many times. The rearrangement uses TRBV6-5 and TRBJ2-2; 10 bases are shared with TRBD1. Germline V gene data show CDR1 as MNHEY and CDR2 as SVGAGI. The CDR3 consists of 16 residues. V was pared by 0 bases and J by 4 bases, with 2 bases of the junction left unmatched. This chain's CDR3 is CASSYSGQGPTGELFF. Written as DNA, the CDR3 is TGTGCCAGCAGTTACTCGGGACAGGGGCCCACCGGGGAGCTGTTTTTT.

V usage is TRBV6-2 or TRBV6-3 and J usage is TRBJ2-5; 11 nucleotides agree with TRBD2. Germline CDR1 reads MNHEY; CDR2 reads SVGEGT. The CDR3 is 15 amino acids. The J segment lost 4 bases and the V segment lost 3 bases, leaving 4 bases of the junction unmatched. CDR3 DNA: TGTGCCAGCAGTTATACTAGCGGGAGTTCAGAGACCCAGTACTTC. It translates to CASSYTSGSSETQYF.

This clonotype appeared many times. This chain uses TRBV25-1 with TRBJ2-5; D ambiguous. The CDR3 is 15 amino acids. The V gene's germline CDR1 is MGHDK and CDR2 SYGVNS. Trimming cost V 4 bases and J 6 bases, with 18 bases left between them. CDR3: CASSGGPAPGQTQYF. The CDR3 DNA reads TGTGCCAGCAGTGGAGGTCCGGCCCCCGGACAGACCCAGTACTTC.

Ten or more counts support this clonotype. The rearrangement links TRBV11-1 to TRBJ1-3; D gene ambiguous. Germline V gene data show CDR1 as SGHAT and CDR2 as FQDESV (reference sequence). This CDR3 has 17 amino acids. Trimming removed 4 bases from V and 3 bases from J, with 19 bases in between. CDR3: CASSSGGGWDIGNTIYF. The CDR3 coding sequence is TGTGCCAGCAGCTCCGGCGGCGGATGGGATATTGGAAACACCATATATTTT.

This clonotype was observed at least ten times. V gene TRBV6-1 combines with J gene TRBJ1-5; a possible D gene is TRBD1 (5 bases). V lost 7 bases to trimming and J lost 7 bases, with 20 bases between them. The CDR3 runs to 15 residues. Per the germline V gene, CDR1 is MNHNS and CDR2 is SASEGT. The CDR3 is CASTPGGAGGQPQHF. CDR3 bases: TGTGCCAGCACCCCGGGAGGGGCTGGAGGCCAGCCCCAGCATTTT.

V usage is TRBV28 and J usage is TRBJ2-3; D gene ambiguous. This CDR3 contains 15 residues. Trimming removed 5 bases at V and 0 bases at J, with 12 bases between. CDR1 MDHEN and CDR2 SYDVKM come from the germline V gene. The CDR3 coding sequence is TGTGCCAGCAGTCAAGTCGAGTTTAGCACAGATACGCAGTATTTT. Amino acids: CASSQVEFSTDTQYF.

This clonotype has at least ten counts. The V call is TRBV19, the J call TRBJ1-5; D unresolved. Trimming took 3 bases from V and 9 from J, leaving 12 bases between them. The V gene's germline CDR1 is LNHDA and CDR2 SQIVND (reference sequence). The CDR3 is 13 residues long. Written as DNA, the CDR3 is TGTGCCAGTAGTATGTCCTCGGGGTCGCCCCAGCATTTT. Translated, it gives CASSMSSGSPQHF.

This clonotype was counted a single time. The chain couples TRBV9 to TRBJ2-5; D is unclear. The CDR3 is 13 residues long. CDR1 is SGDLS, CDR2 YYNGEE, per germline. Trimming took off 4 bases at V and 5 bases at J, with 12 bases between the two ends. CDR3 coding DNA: TGTGCCAGCAGCCCACCTGGACGTGAGACCCAGTACTTC. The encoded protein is CASSPPGRETQYF.

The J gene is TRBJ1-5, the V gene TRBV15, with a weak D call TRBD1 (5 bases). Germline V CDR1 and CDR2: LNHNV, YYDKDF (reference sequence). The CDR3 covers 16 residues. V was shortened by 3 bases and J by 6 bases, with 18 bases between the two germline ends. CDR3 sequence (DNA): TGTGCCACCAGCAGTTATGGACGGGACGTTGTTCAGCCCCAGCATTTT. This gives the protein CATSSYGRDVVQPQHF.

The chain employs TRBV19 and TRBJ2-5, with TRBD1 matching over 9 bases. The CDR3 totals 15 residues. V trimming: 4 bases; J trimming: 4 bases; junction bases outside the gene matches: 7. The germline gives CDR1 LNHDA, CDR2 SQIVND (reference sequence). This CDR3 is CASSTRQGGRETQYF. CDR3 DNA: TGTGCCAGTAGTACCCGACAGGGGGGGAGAGAGACCCAGTACTTC.